The count of the clone carrying this T cell receptor (beta chain) is one. Source study methods: Reference gene primer amplification gave nucleated cell count estimates. Clones were sequenced by immunoSEQ multiplex PCR, and TCRdb holds only the in-frame ones, with some missing. For V, J and clone size, that table is used; D and trimming come from the DNA. Counted here are 250,000 to 350,000 clones, about 89% occurring once; the ten biggest clones make up about 12%. Trimming removed 5 bases from V and 3 bases from J; junction bases left unmatched: 2. Germline CDR1 reads MNHEY; CDR2 reads SMNVEV (reference sequence). This CDR3 contains 13 residues. This record belongs to a study of blood T cell repertoires in COVID-19. The wider study: Samples came from the United States, Italy and Spain, spanning acute and convalescent COVID-19. PBMCs, B-cell-depleted T cells, or T cells were the source of the cDNA or gDNA that made up the material.

The gene calls are TRBV27 and TRBJ1-2; TRBD1 matches 8 bases. The specimen sequenced was peripheral blood. The source of this sequence is a woman aged 60-75 years with acute or convalescent COVID-19. The CDR3 spells CASSLTGDYGYTF. The CDR3 nucleotides are TGTGCCAGCAGTCTGACAGGGGACTATGGCTACACCTTC.